This is a list of T cell receptor beta chains from one sample in a study of beta chain features in type 1 diabetes. Sequencing was performed with immunoSEQ multiplex PCR; in TCRdb, only in-frame clones are kept and a portion is missing. The sample contains some 700,000 clones, around 15% of which appear only once. Sequencing used naive CD4+ T cells from blood. These receptors all come from a man younger than 35 with type 1 diabetes. The CDR3 runs from the conserved cysteine through the conserved F or W. The D gene is left open where the match is weak. Not every row has a clone size; where given, it reads once, few, many or a size class.

clone size: NA
J gene: TRBJ1-4
D gene: TRBD1
V gene: TRBV23-1
CDR3 protein: CASSQSPHRGNEKLFF
CDR3 DNA: TGCGCCAGCAGTCAATCCCCCCACAGGGGGAACGAAAAACTGTTTTTT

clone size: few
J gene: TRBJ2-3
D gene: TRBD2
V gene: TRBV7-9
CDR3 protein: CASSLSGVTDTQYF
CDR3 DNA: TGTGCCAGCAGCTTAAGCGGGGTAACAGATACGCAGTATTTT

clone size: NA
J gene: TRBJ1-2
D gene: TRBD1
V gene: TRBV30
CDR3 protein: CAWTQGNGYTF
CDR3 DNA: TGTGCCTGGACACAGGGGAACGGCTACACCTTC

clone size: NA
J gene: TRBJ1-1
D gene: NA
V gene: TRBV30
CDR3 protein: CAWTAVTEAFF
CDR3 DNA: TGTGCCTGGACCGCCGTCACTGAAGCTTTCTTT

clone size: NA
J gene: TRBJ2-2
D gene: NA
V gene: TRBV2
CDR3 protein: CASSLGGTLNTGELFF
CDR3 DNA: TGTGCCAGCAGCCTAGGGGGGACACTGAACACCGGGGAGCTGTTTTTT

clone size: few
J gene: TRBJ2-1
D gene: TRBD2
V gene: TRBV7-3
CDR3 protein: CASSLPKAGGLNEQFF
CDR3 DNA: TGTGCCAGCAGCCTGCCTAAGGCGGGGGGTTTAAATGAGCAGTTCTTC

clone size: NA
J gene: TRBJ2-7
D gene: NA
V gene: TRBV28
CDR3 protein: CASSLKRRSYEQYF
CDR3 DNA: TGTGCCAGCAGTTTAAAGAGACGCTCCTACGAGCAGTACTTC

clone size: NA
J gene: TRBJ2-3
D gene: NA
V gene: TRBV7-6
CDR3 protein: CASSLRSSTDTQYF
CDR3 DNA: TGTGCCAGCAGCCTTCGGAGTAGCACAGATACGCAGTATTTT

clone size: few
J gene: TRBJ2-7
D gene: NA
V gene: TRBV4-1
CDR3 protein: CASSQDELAGLTSYEQYF
CDR3 DNA: TGCGCCAGCAGCCAAGATGAACTAGCCGGATTAACCTCCTACGAGCAGTACTTC

clone size: NA
J gene: TRBJ1-5
D gene: NA
V gene: TRBV7-9
CDR3 protein: CASSLAGGNQPQHF
CDR3 DNA: TGTGCCAGCAGCTTGGCAGGAGGGAATCAGCCCCAGCATTTT

clone size: few
J gene: TRBJ1-1
D gene: NA
V gene: TRBV29-1
CDR3 protein: CSAGDRGTEAFF
CDR3 DNA: TGCAGCGCCGGGGATCGGGGCACTGAAGCTTTCTTT

clone size: few
J gene: TRBJ1-6
D gene: NA
V gene: TRBV16
CDR3 protein: CASSQFPGANSPLHF
CDR3 DNA: TGTGCCAGCAGCCAATTTCCAGGGGCCAATTCACCCCTCCACTTT

clone size: few
J gene: TRBJ2-3
D gene: TRBD2
V gene: TRBV29-1
CDR3 protein: CSVESSGRALTDTQYF
CDR3 DNA: TGCAGCGTTGAGTCAAGCGGGAGGGCCCTCACAGATACGCAGTATTTT

clone size: few
J gene: TRBJ1-1
D gene: NA
V gene: TRBV9
CDR3 protein: CASSDRLLGEAFF
CDR3 DNA: TGTGCCAGCAGCGACAGGCTTCTGGGTGAAGCTTTCTTT

clone size: NA
J gene: TRBJ1-5
D gene: NA
V gene: TRBV7-3
CDR3 protein: CASSLGHYSNQPQHF
CDR3 DNA: TGTGCCAGCAGCTTGGGACACTATAGCAATCAGCCCCAGCATTTT

clone size: few
J gene: TRBJ2-7
D gene: NA
V gene: TRBV20-1
CDR3 protein: CSARESYEQYF
CDR3 DNA: TGCAGTGCTAGAGAGTCCTACGAGCAGTACTTC

clone size: few
J gene: TRBJ2-7
D gene: NA
V gene: TRBV7-2
CDR3 protein: CASSDDSYEQYF
CDR3 DNA: TGTGCCAGCAGCGACGACAGCTACGAGCAGTACTTC

clone size: NA
J gene: TRBJ2-7
D gene: NA
V gene: TRBV27
CDR3 protein: CASTGRGYEQYF
CDR3 DNA: TGTGCCAGCACCGGTCGGGGCTACGAGCAGTACTTC

clone size: NA
J gene: TRBJ1-4
D gene: NA
V gene: TRBV27
CDR3 protein: CASSLVLDSNEKLFF
CDR3 DNA: TGTGCCAGCAGTTTGGTCCTGGACTCCAATGAAAAACTGTTTTTT

clone size: NA
J gene: TRBJ2-3
D gene: NA
V gene: TRBV4-1
CDR3 protein: CASSQERSGADTQYF
CDR3 DNA: TGCGCCAGCAGCCAAGAGAGGTCAGGGGCAGATACGCAGTATTTT

clone size: few
J gene: TRBJ2-3
D gene: NA
V gene: TRBV18
CDR3 protein: CASSPGAGDTQYF
CDR3 DNA: TGTGCCAGCTCACCGGGGGCCGGAGATACGCAGTATTTT

clone size: NA
J gene: TRBJ1-5
D gene: NA
V gene: TRBV7-2
CDR3 protein: CASSLGSPGNNQPQHF
CDR3 DNA: TGTGCCAGCAGCTTAGGGTCCCCAGGGAACAATCAGCCCCAGCATTTT

clone size: NA
J gene: TRBJ1-2
D gene: NA
V gene: TRBV6-1
CDR3 protein: CASDQDPWGVEGYTF
CDR3 DNA: TGTGCCAGCGACCAAGACCCATGGGGGGTTGAAGGCTACACCTTC

clone size: few
J gene: TRBJ1-2
D gene: NA
V gene: TRBV23-1
CDR3 protein: CASYDFRVNYGYTF
CDR3 DNA: TGCGCCAGTTACGATTTCAGAGTTAACTATGGCTACACCTTC

clone size: few
J gene: TRBJ1-1
D gene: NA
V gene: TRBV5-1
CDR3 protein: CASSSRADEAFF
CDR3 DNA: TGCGCCAGCAGCTCCCGGGCGGATGAAGCTTTCTTT

clone size: few
J gene: TRBJ2-3
D gene: TRBD2
V gene: TRBV27
CDR3 protein: CASRRLAAGGRGDTQYF
CDR3 DNA: TGTGCCAGTAGGAGGTTGGCAGCGGGGGGTAGAGGAGATACGCAGTATTTT

clone size: NA
J gene: TRBJ2-7
D gene: NA
V gene: TRBV9
CDR3 protein: CASSVEGGSYEQYF
CDR3 DNA: TGTGCCAGCAGCGTAGAGGGGGGCTCCTACGAGCAGTACTTC

clone size: few
J gene: TRBJ2-7
D gene: TRBD2
V gene: TRBV25-1
CDR3 protein: CASRAGTSGGYEQYF
CDR3 DNA: TGTGCCAGCCGAGCAGGGACTAGCGGGGGCTACGAGCAGTACTTC

clone size: NA
J gene: TRBJ1-4
D gene: TRBD1
V gene: TRBV6-6
CDR3 protein: CASRQGIGHEKLFF
CDR3 DNA: TGTGCCAGCCGACAGGGCATCGGACATGAAAAACTGTTTTTT

clone size: NA
J gene: TRBJ1-3
D gene: NA
V gene: TRBV7-2
CDR3 protein: CASSASGAGNTIYF
CDR3 DNA: TGTGCCAGCAGCGCGTCAGGGGCTGGAAACACCATATATTTT

clone size: few
J gene: TRBJ1-1
D gene: NA
V gene: TRBV11-2
CDR3 protein: CASSLTPGHMNTEAFF
CDR3 DNA: TGTGCCAGCAGCTTAACCCCGGGACATATGAACACTGAAGCTTTCTTT

clone size: NA
J gene: TRBJ2-7
D gene: NA
V gene: TRBV20-1
CDR3 protein: CSAKTTYEQYF
CDR3 DNA: TGCAGTGCTAAGACAACCTACGAGCAGTACTTC

clone size: few
J gene: TRBJ1-1
D gene: TRBD1
V gene: TRBV27
CDR3 protein: CASSLGQGRTEAFF
CDR3 DNA: TGTGCCAGCAGTTTGGGACAGGGGAGAACTGAAGCTTTCTTT

clone size: few
J gene: TRBJ1-1
D gene: NA
V gene: TRBV29-1
CDR3 protein: CSVLVGANTEAFF
CDR3 DNA: TGCAGCGTTCTGGTCGGGGCGAACACTGAAGCTTTCTTT

clone size: few
J gene: TRBJ1-2
D gene: NA
V gene: TRBV6-6
CDR3 protein: CASSLGPWQGIYGYTF
CDR3 DNA: TGTGCCAGCAGCCTAGGGCCGTGGCAGGGAATCTATGGCTACACCTTC